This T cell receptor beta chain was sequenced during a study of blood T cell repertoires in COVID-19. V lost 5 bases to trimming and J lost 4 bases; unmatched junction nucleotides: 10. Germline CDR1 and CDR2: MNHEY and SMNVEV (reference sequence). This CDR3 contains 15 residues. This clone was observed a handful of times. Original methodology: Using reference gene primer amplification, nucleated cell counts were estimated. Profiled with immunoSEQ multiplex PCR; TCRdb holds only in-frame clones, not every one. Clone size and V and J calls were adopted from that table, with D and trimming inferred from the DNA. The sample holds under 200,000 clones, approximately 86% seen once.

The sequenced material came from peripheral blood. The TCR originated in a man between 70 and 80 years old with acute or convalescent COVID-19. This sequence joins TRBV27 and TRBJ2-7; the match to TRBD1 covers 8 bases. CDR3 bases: TGTGCCAGCAGTCCCAGGGGGCGCATTATTTACGAGCAGTACTTC. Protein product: CASSPRGRIIYEQYF.